These 10 T cell receptor beta chains were all obtained from the same sample, sequenced in a study of blood T cell repertoires in COVID-19. TCRdb's copy holds only in-frame clones and misses some; the assay was immunoSEQ multiplex PCR. This table holds about 290,000 clones, around four fifths found once. The sample taken for sequencing was peripheral blood. These receptor sequences come from a woman between 50 and 59 years old with active or convalescent COVID-19.

This rearrangement joins TRBV7-8 to TRBJ2-1; 8 positions match TRBD1. V lost 5 bases and J lost 7; bases outside the gene matches: 4. This CDR3 contains 13 residues. Per the germline V gene, CDR1 is SGHVS and CDR2 is FQNEAQ. CDR3 amino acids: CASSRQGWNEQFF. In DNA form, the CDR3 reads TGTGCCAGCAGCCGACAGGGGTGGAATGAGCAGTTCTTC.

This chain joins TRBV19 and TRBJ2-2; 10 positions agree with TRBD2. In germline, CDR1 is LNHDA, CDR2 SQIVND (reference sequence). V was clipped by 3 bases and J by 7 bases; unmatched bases: 8. CDR3 length: 16 residues. This chain's CDR3 is CASSMASGSYGGELFF. CDR3 bases: TGTGCCAGTAGTATGGCTAGCGGGAGTTACGGCGGGGAGCTGTTTTTT.

This clone is a singleton in its sample. V gene TRBV25-1 combines with J gene TRBJ2-7, with D maybe TRBD1 (6 bases). V lost 4 bases and J lost 5, with 15 bases in between. The CDR3 runs to 14 residues. Looked up from germline, CDR1 is MGHDK and CDR2 is SYGVNS. The CDR3 DNA sequence: TGTGCCAGCAGTGCACTTCCGCACAGGGACGAGCAGTACTTC. Amino acid sequence: CASSALPHRDEQYF.

This clone has only one observation. The chain is built from TRBV7-2 and TRBJ2-3, with D possibly being TRBD2 (7 bases). This CDR3 comprises 17 residues. CDR1 is SGHTA, CDR2 FQGNSA, per germline. Between the trimmed V and J ends, which lost 1 base and 0 bases, there was a span of 14 bases. The CDR3 protein is CASSLDRGALSTDTQYF. The CDR3 region has the DNA TGTGCCAGCAGCTTAGACCGGGGGGCCCTAAGCACAGATACGCAGTATTTT.

The J gene is TRBJ1-1, the V gene TRBV7-9; D is ambiguous. Germline lookup yields CDR1 SEHNR and CDR2 FQNEAQ (reference sequence). Trimming took 8 bases from V and 4 from J, leaving 17 bases between them. The CDR3 runs to 14 residues. This CDR3 reads CASESRRVGTEAFF. DNA for the CDR3: TGTGCCAGCGAGAGCCGGCGGGTTGGCACTGAAGCTTTCTTT.

The DNA for the CDR3 is TGTGCCAGTAGTATAGGAGGGGGCAGGGGCCCGACTAACTATGGCTACACCTTC. This gives the protein CASSIGGGRGPTNYGYTF. V and J are TRBV19 and TRBJ1-2, with 7 bases aligning to TRBD1. V dropped 1 base and J dropped 0; count of bases not matched to a gene: 11. Germline V lookup: CDR1 LNHDA, CDR2 SQIVND (reference sequence). CDR3 length equals 18 residues.

This clone was found many times. The rearrangement links TRBV29-1 to TRBJ1-2, with a weak D call TRBD1 (5 bases). V was clipped by 3 bases and J by 5 bases, with 10 bases between them. This CDR3 spans 12 amino acids. Germline V gene lookup returns CDR1 SQVTM and CDR2 ANQGSEA. The CDR3 sequence: CSVEGQEYGYTF. CDR3 bases: TGCAGCGTTGAGGGGCAGGAGTATGGCTACACCTTC.

This chain joins TRBV19 and TRBJ2-7; 9 bases line up with TRBD1. The CDR3 is 15 amino acids. CDR1 is LNHDA and CDR2 is SQIVND in the germline V gene (reference sequence). J was trimmed by 4 bases and V by 5 bases; bases with no gene match: 9. CDR3 sequence (DNA): TGTGCCAGTAGTTCCCGGACAGGGGCGGGTTACGAGCAGTACTTC. It yields the protein CASSSRTGAGYEQYF.

The rearrangement joins TRBV15 to TRBJ1-1; 7 nucleotides align to TRBD1. V lost 0 bases and J lost 4; bases outside the gene matches: 5. The CDR3 runs to 15 residues. Germline values: CDR1 LNHNV, CDR2 YYDKDF (reference sequence). CDR3 amino acids: CATSRDDRESTEAFF. DNA of the CDR3: TGTGCCACCAGCAGAGACGACAGGGAGAGCACTGAAGCTTTCTTT.

This sequence joins TRBV4-2 and TRBJ2-7, with TRBD2 identical over 9 bases. V trimming: 2 bases; J trimming: 7 bases; junction bases outside the gene matches: 9. In germline, CDR1 is LGHNA, CDR2 YNFKEQ. The CDR3 extends over 15 amino acids. The CDR3 loop reads CASSQKPGLASEQYF. The DNA of the CDR3 is TGTGCCAGCAGCCAAAAACCGGGACTAGCTTCGGAGCAGTACTTC.